The clone carrying this TCR beta chain has a count of ten or more. Its antigen is as yet unknown. The data belong to a study of T-cell memory formation after mild COVID-19. Study-wide results and caveats: Most CD4+ clones that shrank were in CM and EM, while CD8+ ones turned up in EMRA. Pre-infection memory harbored some responding clones, suggesting cross-reactive memory joined.

The 5'RACE method, run with constant-segment primers, produced TCR alpha and TCR beta cDNA libraries (carrying sample barcodes and UMIs). In TCRdb, the 5' RACE reads were re-called with MiXCR into one record per CDR3 protein. The repertoire holds 200,000 or so distinct CDR3 sequences, with around 9.5% as singletons. This CDR3 spans 14 amino acids. Germline V gives CDR1 LGHDT, CDR2 YNNKEL (reference sequence). The V segment lost 6 bases and the J segment 5 bases; nucleotides outside the gene matches: 5. This chain uses TRBV3-1 with TRBJ2-1; 9 bases are shared with TRBD1. The TCR comes from a young man who had mild COVID-19 (a few samples of this study predate the infection). Cell type and time point are not known. Sequencing was carried out using PBMCs or a T cell subset sorted from them (not recorded which). The CDR3 loop reads CASRRQGGNNEQFF. CDR3 nucleotides: TGTGCCAGCAGGAGACAGGGGGGGAACAATGAGCAGTTCTTC.